This TCR beta chain comes out of a study of blood T cell repertoires in COVID-19 (dated by TCRdb to between 2020 and 2021). Regarding the research as a whole: The collaborator samples originated in the United States, Italy and Spain and spanned the acute and convalescent phases of COVID-19. The material from the prospective study consisted of cDNA or gDNA derived from T cells, B-cell-depleted T cells, or PBMCs. Deeply sampled blood TCRbeta repertoires from subjects exposed to, actively infected with, or recovered from COVID-19 were included in the dataset. The repertoires were released in a freely available public database meant as a resource for research on the immune response to SARS-CoV-2. The samples were drawn from two sources: the first 160 participants of the ongoing ImmuneRACE study, and 1,000 to 1,500 subjects contributed by 6 global collaborators. Sample metadata almost always included a de-identified subject ID, COVID-19 status, age in years and sex. Where available, HLA class I and class II types were taken from metadata supplied by the sample provider and were not determined by assay-based typing. General conclusions and limits of the study: How much clinical and demographic metadata was included differed by source and by participant, and the metadata was provided uncurated.

Concerning this clone itself: The antigen this receptor binds is unknown. No base quality values were provided; no much bigger clone lies one nucleotide off.

V is trimmed back by 5 bases and J by 4 bases, and the junction contains 4 bases that no gene match accounts for. There are 13 amino acids in the CDR3, from cysteine to phenylalanine inclusive. Of all the DNA, just the CDR3 is kept, 39 bases in frame from base 1. CDR1 and CDR2 are drawn from the germline V gene (reference sequence): LNHDA, SQIVND. Whole blood was collected in K2EDTA tubes by collaborating institutions according to the institutions' own protocols. For TCRbeta analysis, collaborator samples were shipped as frozen whole blood, as isolated PBMCs, or as DNA extracted from either sample type. TCRbeta CDR3 regions were amplified from genomic DNA by means of the immunoSEQ Assay, a bias-controlled multiplex PCR. The authors' pipeline ran thus. The number of nucleated cells in each sample was estimated from the amplification of reference gene primers within the assay. To quantify the absolute abundance of each unique TCRbeta CDR3 rearrangement, sequence reads were collapsed and filtered. For each sample, productive Simpson clonality was calculated as the square root of Simpson's diversity index across productive rearrangements. Entries here come from immuneACCESS through TCRdb and include only in-frame sequences with V and J called. Some clones fail to appear in such tables; in the studies checked, an unresolved V gene covers under half of the shortfall, and the cause of the remainder is unknown. V and J calls and clone size are those listed in that table; D and trimming were worked out from the DNA. The sample records roughly 110,000 clones, approximately 80% of which are singletons. The ten largest clones add up to 0.83% of the sample.

Input material: peripheral blood. The chain is encoded by TRBV19 joined to TRBJ2-5, and TRBD2 aligns with 7 junction nucleotides. The source is an older woman with acute or convalescent COVID-19. The DNA is as follows: TGTGCCAGTAGTCCGGTAGCGGGAGAGACCCAGTACTTC. Its amino acids are CASSPVAGETQYF.